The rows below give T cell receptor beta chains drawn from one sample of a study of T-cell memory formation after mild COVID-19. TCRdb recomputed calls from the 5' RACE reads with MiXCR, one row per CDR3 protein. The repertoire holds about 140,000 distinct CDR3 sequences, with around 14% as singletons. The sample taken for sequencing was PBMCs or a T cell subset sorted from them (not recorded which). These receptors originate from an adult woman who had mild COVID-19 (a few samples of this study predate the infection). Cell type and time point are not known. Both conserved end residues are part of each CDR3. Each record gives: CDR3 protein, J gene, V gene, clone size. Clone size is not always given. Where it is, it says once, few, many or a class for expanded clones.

CASSFTSGRADTDTQYF	TRBJ2-3	TRBV12-3/TRBV12-4	few
CASSSPYSGEIQETQYF	TRBJ2-5	TRBV7-9	few
CASNPTGWLADTQYF	TRBJ2-3	TRBV9	few
CASSGAASYEQYF	TRBJ2-7	TRBV11-2	-
CASSVGAADTGELFF	TRBJ2-2	TRBV25-1	-
CASSYAGQGSAAFF	TRBJ1-1	TRBV6-5	-
CASSLAGQVNTEAFF	TRBJ1-1	TRBV5-1	few
CASSPSTTLNTEAFF	TRBJ1-1	TRBV19	few
CASSYDPEGRVTDTQYF	TRBJ2-3	TRBV6-2/TRBV6-3	many
CAIHGGNTIYF	TRBJ1-3	TRBV12-3/TRBV12-4	few
CASSPYPKDQTGETQYF	TRBJ2-5	TRBV5-1	-
CASRVTGGEGYTF	TRBJ1-2	TRBV19	few
CASSVVGTGGDADTQYF	TRBJ2-3	TRBV9	-
CASSTTGTSGRNEQFF	TRBJ2-1	TRBV7-9	few
CASSLDRVNEKLFF	TRBJ1-4	TRBV5-5	-
CASSWGQGGYGYTF	TRBJ1-2	TRBV7-6	-
CASTQGQGSTYEQYF	TRBJ2-7	TRBV19	-
CATSRDRGSNQPQHF	TRBJ1-5	TRBV15	-
CASRLGEDLMNTEAFF	TRBJ1-1	TRBV7-9	-
CASSFPAVYRETTDNEQFF	TRBJ2-1	TRBV7-9	-